A selection of T cell receptor beta chains follows, all from one sample in a study of OX40 agonist ivuxolimab in advanced cancers. This table comes from immunoSEQ multiplex PCR, and its TCRdb copy is limited to in-frame clones, with some not included. The repertoire holds 95,000 to 150,000 clones, with about 93% as singletons. This specimen consisted of CD4+ or CD8+ T cells sorted from blood, obtained in a trial of the OX40 agonist ivuxolimab. The receptors shown here come from an adult with an advanced solid tumor such as melanoma, head and neck, liver or kidney cancer. CDR3s include the opening cysteine and the closing phenylalanine or tryptophan. The D gene is left open where the match is weak. The size of a clone is reported for some rows only, either as once, few or many, or as a class for expanded clones.

j_call: TRBJ2-3; d_call: TRBD2; clone_size: few; v_call: TRBV7-6; cdr3_aa: CASSLASGGTDTQYF; cdr3_nt: TGTGCCAGCAGCTTAGCTAGCGGGGGGACAGATACGCAGTATTTT
j_call: TRBJ1-1; d_call: -; clone_size: -; v_call: TRBV28; cdr3_aa: CASSLLGREAFF; cdr3_nt: TGTGCCAGCAGTTTGCTGGGCAGGGAAGCTTTCTTT
j_call: TRBJ2-1; d_call: -; clone_size: -; v_call: TRBV21-1; cdr3_aa: CASSKELDGDSLDEQFF; cdr3_nt: TGTGCCAGCAGCAAAGAACTCGATGGGGACTCGCTGGATGAGCAGTTCTTC
j_call: TRBJ2-1; d_call: TRBD2; clone_size: -; v_call: TRBV7-3; cdr3_aa: CASSSAGGGGNEQFF; cdr3_nt: TGTGCCAGCAGCTCAGCGGGAGGAGGAGGTAATGAGCAGTTCTTC
j_call: TRBJ1-1; d_call: -; clone_size: -; v_call: TRBV28; cdr3_aa: CASSLWGRQNTEAFF; cdr3_nt: TGTGCCAGCAGTTTATGGGGTCGCCAGAACACTGAAGCTTTCTTT
j_call: TRBJ1-6; d_call: -; clone_size: -; v_call: TRBV4-1; cdr3_aa: CASSQARSYNSPLHF; cdr3_nt: TGCGCCAGCAGCCAAGCAAGGTCCTATAATTCACCCCTCCACTTT
j_call: TRBJ2-5; d_call: TRBD2; clone_size: -; v_call: TRBV14; cdr3_aa: CASSPTSGVQETQYF; cdr3_nt: TGTGCCAGCAGCCCCACTAGCGGTGTCCAAGAGACCCAGTACTTC
j_call: TRBJ1-2; d_call: -; clone_size: -; v_call: TRBV19; cdr3_aa: CASSTPTGLWGYTF; cdr3_nt: TGTGCCAGTAGTACACCAACCGGGCTGTGGGGCTACACCTTC
j_call: TRBJ1-1; d_call: TRBD1; clone_size: -; v_call: TRBV7-9; cdr3_aa: CASSRTGGTEAFF; cdr3_nt: TGTGCCAGCAGCAGAACAGGGGGGACTGAAGCTTTCTTT
j_call: TRBJ1-4; d_call: TRBD1; clone_size: -; v_call: TRBV9; cdr3_aa: CASSDGQGDNEKLFF; cdr3_nt: TGTGCCAGCAGCGACGGACAGGGCGATAATGAAAAACTGTTTTTT
j_call: TRBJ1-1; d_call: -; clone_size: -; v_call: TRBV11-2; cdr3_aa: CASSLGGTFDTEAFF; cdr3_nt: TGTGCCAGCAGCTTAGGGGGGACATTTGACACTGAAGCTTTCTTT
j_call: TRBJ1-2; d_call: TRBD1; clone_size: -; v_call: TRBV6-5; cdr3_aa: CASSPTGNYGYTF; cdr3_nt: TGTGCCAGCAGTCCGACAGGGAACTATGGCTACACCTTC
j_call: TRBJ2-3; d_call: TRBD1; clone_size: -; v_call: TRBV7-9; cdr3_aa: CASSATGGADTQYF; cdr3_nt: TGTGCCAGCAGCGCGACAGGGGGAGCTGATACGCAGTATTTT
j_call: TRBJ2-7; d_call: -; clone_size: -; v_call: TRBV19; cdr3_aa: CASSIRGGEQYF; cdr3_nt: TGTGCCAGTAGTATCAGGGGAGGCGAGCAGTACTTC
j_call: TRBJ2-5; d_call: TRBD1; clone_size: -; v_call: TRBV5-8; cdr3_aa: CASSLSGQGTKTQYF; cdr3_nt: TGTGCCAGCAGCTTGTCGGGACAGGGGACGAAGACCCAGTACTTC
j_call: TRBJ2-2; d_call: TRBD1; clone_size: -; v_call: TRBV18; cdr3_aa: CASPPSGTVNTGELFF; cdr3_nt: TGTGCCAGCCCCCCGTCTGGGACAGTGAACACCGGGGAGCTGTTTTTT
j_call: TRBJ1-5; d_call: -; clone_size: -; v_call: TRBV7-6; cdr3_aa: CASRPSQGYNQPQHF; cdr3_nt: TGTGCCAGCAGACCATCACAGGGTTACAATCAGCCCCAGCATTTT
j_call: TRBJ1-5; d_call: -; clone_size: -; v_call: TRBV6-5; cdr3_aa: CASSYEADQPQHF; cdr3_nt: TGTGCCAGCAGTTACGAAGCCGATCAGCCCCAGCATTTT
j_call: TRBJ2-7; d_call: -; clone_size: -; v_call: TRBV11-1; cdr3_aa: CASSLNTGSYEQYF; cdr3_nt: TGTGCCAGCAGCCTAAACACAGGGTCCTACGAGCAGTACTTC
j_call: TRBJ1-6; d_call: TRBD1; clone_size: -; v_call: TRBV7-9; cdr3_aa: CASSSGQGFYNSPLHF; cdr3_nt: TGTGCCAGCAGCTCGGGACAGGGTTTCTATAATTCACCCCTCCACTTT
j_call: TRBJ1-1; d_call: TRBD1; clone_size: -; v_call: TRBV18; cdr3_aa: CASSPPGTVMNTEAFF; cdr3_nt: TGTGCCAGCTCACCACCTGGGACAGTCATGAACACTGAAGCTTTCTTT
j_call: TRBJ2-3; d_call: -; clone_size: -; v_call: TRBV10-3; cdr3_aa: CATQGGGSTDTQYF; cdr3_nt: TGTGCCACACAGGGAGGGGGGAGCACAGATACGCAGTATTTT
j_call: TRBJ2-2; d_call: -; clone_size: -; v_call: TRBV6-9; cdr3_aa: CASKFLRWRETGELFF; cdr3_nt: TGTGCCAGCAAATTCCTTCGGTGGAGGGAAACCGGGGAGCTGTTTTTT
j_call: TRBJ1-3; d_call: TRBD1; clone_size: -; v_call: TRBV28; cdr3_aa: CASRPTGQGVGNTIYF; cdr3_nt: TGTGCCAGCAGGCCGACGGGACAGGGAGTAGGAAACACCATATATTTT
j_call: TRBJ1-2; d_call: -; clone_size: once; v_call: TRBV7-2; cdr3_aa: CASSLDRAYNPGGYTF; cdr3_nt: TGTGCCAGCAGCTTAGACAGGGCCTATAACCCGGGTGGCTACACCTTC
j_call: TRBJ2-7; d_call: TRBD2; clone_size: -; v_call: TRBV7-2; cdr3_aa: CASSALAGYTYEQYF; cdr3_nt: TGTGCCAGCAGCGCCCTAGCGGGGTACACCTACGAGCAGTACTTC
j_call: TRBJ1-1; d_call: TRBD1; clone_size: -; v_call: TRBV9; cdr3_aa: CASSGRDSRQDTEAFF; cdr3_nt: TGTGCCAGCAGCGGGCGGGACAGCCGGCAGGACACTGAAGCTTTCTTT
j_call: TRBJ1-5; d_call: TRBD1; clone_size: -; v_call: TRBV19; cdr3_aa: CASSISGTATLYSNQPQHF; cdr3_nt: TGTGCCAGTAGTATTTCTGGGACAGCGACCCTCTATAGCAATCAGCCCCAGCATTTT
j_call: TRBJ2-7; d_call: TRBD1; clone_size: -; v_call: TRBV6-1; cdr3_aa: CASSERDRAYEQYF; cdr3_nt: TGTGCCAGCAGTGAACGAGACAGGGCCTACGAGCAGTACTTC
j_call: TRBJ2-1; d_call: -; clone_size: -; v_call: TRBV7-9; cdr3_aa: CASSFGPRWDYNEQFF; cdr3_nt: TGTGCCAGCAGCTTTGGTCCCCGGTGGGACTACAATGAGCAGTTCTTC
j_call: TRBJ2-2; d_call: -; clone_size: -; v_call: TRBV6-4; cdr3_aa: CASRVEMNTGELFF; cdr3_nt: TGTGCCAGCAGAGTCGAGATGAACACCGGGGAGCTGTTTTTT
j_call: TRBJ2-1; d_call: TRBD2; clone_size: -; v_call: TRBV19; cdr3_aa: CASSALTSGRAGGEQFF; cdr3_nt: TGTGCCAGTAGTGCCTTGACTAGCGGGAGGGCCGGGGGTGAGCAGTTCTTC
j_call: TRBJ2-3; d_call: -; clone_size: -; v_call: TRBV6-5; cdr3_aa: CASSYSAYSTDTQYF; cdr3_nt: TGTGCCAGCAGTTACAGCGCGTATAGCACAGATACGCAGTATTTT
j_call: TRBJ1-3; d_call: -; clone_size: -; v_call: TRBV4-3; cdr3_aa: CASKQGLGGNTIYF; cdr3_nt: TGCGCCAGCAAACAGGGATTAGGTGGAAACACCATATATTTT
j_call: TRBJ1-3; d_call: -; clone_size: -; v_call: TRBV9; cdr3_aa: CASSAGGINSGNTIYF; cdr3_nt: TGTGCCAGCAGCGCCGGGGGGATCAACTCTGGAAACACCATATATTTT
j_call: TRBJ2-5; d_call: TRBD1; clone_size: -; v_call: TRBV10-1; cdr3_aa: CASSESGGTGGSQETQYF; cdr3_nt: TGCGCCAGCAGTGAGTCAGGGGGTACAGGGGGAAGCCAAGAGACCCAGTACTTC
j_call: TRBJ1-5; d_call: TRBD1; clone_size: -; v_call: TRBV28; cdr3_aa: CASSLRDRVVDQPQHF; cdr3_nt: TGTGCCAGCAGTCTCCGGGACAGGGTCGTGGATCAGCCCCAGCATTTT
j_call: TRBJ1-4; d_call: -; clone_size: -; v_call: TRBV6-6; cdr3_aa: CASSPPPLVDEKLFF; cdr3_nt: TGTGCCAGCAGCCCCCCGCCTTTGGTGGATGAAAAACTGTTTTTT
j_call: TRBJ2-3; d_call: -; clone_size: once; v_call: TRBV5-4; cdr3_aa: CASSLGPGSTDTQYF; cdr3_nt: TGTGCCAGCAGCTTGGGTCCAGGGAGCACAGATACGCAGTATTTT
j_call: TRBJ1-2; d_call: TRBD1; clone_size: -; v_call: TRBV6-5; cdr3_aa: CASSLMTGYDGYTF; cdr3_nt: TGTGCCAGCAGTTTAATGACAGGGTACGATGGCTACACCTTC
j_call: TRBJ2-1; d_call: TRBD2; clone_size: -; v_call: TRBV6-1; cdr3_aa: CASRLAGEYYNEQFF; cdr3_nt: TGTGCCAGCAGGCTAGCGGGAGAATACTACAATGAGCAGTTCTTC
j_call: TRBJ1-1; d_call: -; clone_size: -; v_call: TRBV19; cdr3_aa: CASSSTTGNTEAFF; cdr3_nt: TGTGCCAGTAGTTCTACGACGGGGAACACTGAAGCTTTCTTT